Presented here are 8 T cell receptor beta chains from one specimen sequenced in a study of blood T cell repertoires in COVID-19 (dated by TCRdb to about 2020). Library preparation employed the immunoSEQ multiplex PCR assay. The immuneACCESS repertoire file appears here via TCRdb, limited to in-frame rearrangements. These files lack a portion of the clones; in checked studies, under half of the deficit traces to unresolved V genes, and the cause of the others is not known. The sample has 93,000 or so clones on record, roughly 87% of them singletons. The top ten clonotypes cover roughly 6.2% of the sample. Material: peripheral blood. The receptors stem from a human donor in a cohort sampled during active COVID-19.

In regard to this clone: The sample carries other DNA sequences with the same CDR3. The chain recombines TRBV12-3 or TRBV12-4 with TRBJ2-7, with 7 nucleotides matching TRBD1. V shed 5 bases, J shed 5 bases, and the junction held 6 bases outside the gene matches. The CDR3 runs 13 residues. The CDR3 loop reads CASSMTGSNEQYF. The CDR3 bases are TGTGCCAGCAGTATGACAGGGAGCAACGAGCAGTACTTC.

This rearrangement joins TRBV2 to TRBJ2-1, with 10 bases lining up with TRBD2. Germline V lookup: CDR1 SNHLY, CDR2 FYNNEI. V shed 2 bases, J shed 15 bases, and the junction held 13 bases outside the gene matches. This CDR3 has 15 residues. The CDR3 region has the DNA TGTGCCAGCAGTGAAAGGTTTGCTAGCGGGGGCCCCGGGTTCTTC. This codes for CASSERFASGGPGFF.

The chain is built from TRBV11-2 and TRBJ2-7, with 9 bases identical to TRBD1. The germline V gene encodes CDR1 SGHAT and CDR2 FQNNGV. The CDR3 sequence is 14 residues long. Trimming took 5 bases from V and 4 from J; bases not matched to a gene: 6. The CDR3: CASSLGTGRYEQYF. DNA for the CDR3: TGTGCCAGCAGCCTAGGGACAGGGAGGTACGAGCAGTACTTC.

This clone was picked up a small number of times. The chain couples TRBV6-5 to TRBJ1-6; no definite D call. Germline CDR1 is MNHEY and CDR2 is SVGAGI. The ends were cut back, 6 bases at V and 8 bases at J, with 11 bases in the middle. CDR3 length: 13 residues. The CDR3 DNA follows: TGTGCCAGCAGCTCCGCTTTAGATTCACCCCTCCACTTT. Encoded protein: CASSSALDSPLHF.

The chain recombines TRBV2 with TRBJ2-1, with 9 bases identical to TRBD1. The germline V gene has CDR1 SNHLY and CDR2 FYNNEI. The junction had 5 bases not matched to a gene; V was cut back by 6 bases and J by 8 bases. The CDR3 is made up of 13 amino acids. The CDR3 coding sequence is TGTGCCAGCAGGACCGGGACAGGGTATGAGCAGTTCTTC. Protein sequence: CASRTGTGYEQFF. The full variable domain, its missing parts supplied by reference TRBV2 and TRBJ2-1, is EPEVTQTPSHQVTQMGQEVILRCVPISNHLYFYWYRQILGQKVEFLVSFYNNEISEKSEIFDDQFSVERPDGSNFTLKIRSTKLEDSAMYFCASRTGTGYEQFFGPGTRLTVL.

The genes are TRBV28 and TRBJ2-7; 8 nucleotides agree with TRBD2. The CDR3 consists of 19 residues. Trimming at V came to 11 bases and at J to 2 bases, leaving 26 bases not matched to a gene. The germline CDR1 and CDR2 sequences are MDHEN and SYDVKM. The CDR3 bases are TGTGCCTCACGAGTACCCGGGACGGGCCCGACTAGCGCCGCCTACGAGCAGTACTTC. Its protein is CASRVPGTGPTSAAYEQYF.

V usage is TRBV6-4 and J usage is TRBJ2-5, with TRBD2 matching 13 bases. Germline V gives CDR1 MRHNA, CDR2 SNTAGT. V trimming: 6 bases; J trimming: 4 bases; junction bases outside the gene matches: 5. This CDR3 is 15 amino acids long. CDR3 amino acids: CASSRLAGGLETQYF. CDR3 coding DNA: TGTGCCAGCAGCCGACTAGCGGGAGGTTTAGAGACCCAGTACTTC.

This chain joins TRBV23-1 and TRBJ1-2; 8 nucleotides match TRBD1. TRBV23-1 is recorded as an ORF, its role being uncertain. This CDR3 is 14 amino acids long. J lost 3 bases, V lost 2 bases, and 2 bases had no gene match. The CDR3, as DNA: TGCGCCAGCAGTCAAGAGACAGGGGACTATGGCTACACCTTC. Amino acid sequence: CASSQETGDYGYTF.